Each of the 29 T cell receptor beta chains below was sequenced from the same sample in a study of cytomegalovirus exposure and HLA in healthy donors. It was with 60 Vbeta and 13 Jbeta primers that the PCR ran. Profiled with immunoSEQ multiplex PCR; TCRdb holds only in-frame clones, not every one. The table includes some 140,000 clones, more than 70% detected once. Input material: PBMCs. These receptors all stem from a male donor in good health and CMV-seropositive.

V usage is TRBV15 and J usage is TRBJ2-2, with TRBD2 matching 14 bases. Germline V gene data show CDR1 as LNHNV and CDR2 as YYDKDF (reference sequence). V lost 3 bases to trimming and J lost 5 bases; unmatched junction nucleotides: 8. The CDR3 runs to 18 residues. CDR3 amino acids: CATSRTSGGAIWTGELFF. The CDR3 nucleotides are TGTGCCACCAGCAGGACTAGCGGGGGGGCAATTTGGACCGGGGAGCTGTTTTTT.

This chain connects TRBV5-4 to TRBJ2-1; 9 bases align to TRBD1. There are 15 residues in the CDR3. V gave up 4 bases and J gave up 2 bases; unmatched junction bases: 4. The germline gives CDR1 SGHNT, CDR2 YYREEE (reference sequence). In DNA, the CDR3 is TGTGCCAGCAGCCCCGGGACAGGGACCTACAATGAGCAGTTCTTC. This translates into CASSPGTGTYNEQFF.

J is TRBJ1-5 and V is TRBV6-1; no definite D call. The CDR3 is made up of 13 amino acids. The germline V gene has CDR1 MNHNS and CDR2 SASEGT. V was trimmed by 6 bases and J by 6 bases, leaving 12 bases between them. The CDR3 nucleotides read TGTGCCAGCAGGGCACGGGAGCTTCAGCCCCAGCATTTT. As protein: CASRARELQPQHF.

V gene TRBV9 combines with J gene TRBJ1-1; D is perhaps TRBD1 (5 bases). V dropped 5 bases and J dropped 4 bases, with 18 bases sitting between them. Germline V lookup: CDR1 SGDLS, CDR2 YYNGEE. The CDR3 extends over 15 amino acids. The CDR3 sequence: CASSGGDPGITEAFF. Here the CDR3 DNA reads TGTGCCAGCAGTGGGGGGGACCCGGGTATCACTGAAGCTTTCTTT.

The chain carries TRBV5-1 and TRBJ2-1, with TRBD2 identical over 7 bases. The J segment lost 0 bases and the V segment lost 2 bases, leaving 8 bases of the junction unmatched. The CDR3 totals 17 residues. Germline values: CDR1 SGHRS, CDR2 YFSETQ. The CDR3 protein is CASSLSLAGLSYNEQFF. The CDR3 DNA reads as TGCGCCAGCAGCTTATCCTTAGCGGGCCTCTCCTACAATGAGCAGTTCTTC.

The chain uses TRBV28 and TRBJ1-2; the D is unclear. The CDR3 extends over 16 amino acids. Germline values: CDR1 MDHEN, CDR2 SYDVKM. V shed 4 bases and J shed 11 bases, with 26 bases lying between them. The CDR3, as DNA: TGTGCCAGCAGTTGGGTCAGCCGGGAGACCAAAATTGAGTACACCTTC. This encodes CASSWVSRETKIEYTF.

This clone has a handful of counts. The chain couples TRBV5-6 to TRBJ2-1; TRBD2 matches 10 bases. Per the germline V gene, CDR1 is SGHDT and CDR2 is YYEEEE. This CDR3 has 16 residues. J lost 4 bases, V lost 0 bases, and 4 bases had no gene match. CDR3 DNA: TGTGCCAGCAGCTTGGGAACTAGCGGGGCATACAATGAGCAGTTCTTC. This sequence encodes CASSLGTSGAYNEQFF.

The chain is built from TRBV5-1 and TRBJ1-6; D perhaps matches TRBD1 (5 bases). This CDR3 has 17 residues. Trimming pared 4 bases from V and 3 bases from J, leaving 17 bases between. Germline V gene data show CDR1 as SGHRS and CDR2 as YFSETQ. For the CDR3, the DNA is TGCGCCAGCAGCGGTTCAGGGTTTACCAACTATAATTCACCCCTCCACTTT. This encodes CASSGSGFTNYNSPLHF. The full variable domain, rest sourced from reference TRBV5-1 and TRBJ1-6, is KAGVTQTPRYLIKTRGQQVTLSCSPISGHRSVSWYQQTPGQGLQFLFEYFSETQRNKGNFPGRFSGRQFSNSRSEMNVSTLELGDSALYLCASSGSGFTNYNSPLHFGNGTRLTVT.

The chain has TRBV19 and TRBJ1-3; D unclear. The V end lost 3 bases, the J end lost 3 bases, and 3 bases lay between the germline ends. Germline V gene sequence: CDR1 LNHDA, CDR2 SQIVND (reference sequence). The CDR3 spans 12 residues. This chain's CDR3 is CASSIGGNTIYF. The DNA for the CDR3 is TGTGCCAGTAGTATCGGTGGAAACACCATATATTTT.

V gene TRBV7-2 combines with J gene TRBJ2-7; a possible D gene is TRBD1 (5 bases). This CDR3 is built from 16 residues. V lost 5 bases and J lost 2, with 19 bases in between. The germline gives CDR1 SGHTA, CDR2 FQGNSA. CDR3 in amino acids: CASSPYRTGAPYEQYF. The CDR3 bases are TGTGCCAGCAGCCCATATAGAACAGGAGCACCCTACGAGCAGTACTTC.

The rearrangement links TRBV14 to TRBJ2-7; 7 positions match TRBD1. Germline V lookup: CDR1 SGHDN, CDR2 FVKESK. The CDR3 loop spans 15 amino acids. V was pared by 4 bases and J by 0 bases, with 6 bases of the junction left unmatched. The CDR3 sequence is CASSRGQASSYEQYF. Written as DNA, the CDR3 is TGTGCCAGCAGCCGAGGACAGGCCAGCTCCTACGAGCAGTACTTC.

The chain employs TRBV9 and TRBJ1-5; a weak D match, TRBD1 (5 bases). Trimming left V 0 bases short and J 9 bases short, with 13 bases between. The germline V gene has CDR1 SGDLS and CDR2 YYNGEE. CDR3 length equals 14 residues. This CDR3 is CASSVDGGVRPQHF. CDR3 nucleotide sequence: TGTGCCAGCAGCGTAGATGGAGGGGTGAGGCCCCAGCATTTT.

The CDR3 region is CATRSSNQPQHF. The CDR3 region has the DNA TGTGCCACACGTAGTAGCAATCAGCCCCAGCATTTT. The rearrangement joins TRBV6-5 to TRBJ1-5; D ambiguous. The V end lost 10 bases, the J end lost 0 bases, and 7 bases lay between the germline ends. The CDR3 is made up of 12 amino acids. Germline-derived CDR1 and CDR2 are MNHEY and SVGAGI.

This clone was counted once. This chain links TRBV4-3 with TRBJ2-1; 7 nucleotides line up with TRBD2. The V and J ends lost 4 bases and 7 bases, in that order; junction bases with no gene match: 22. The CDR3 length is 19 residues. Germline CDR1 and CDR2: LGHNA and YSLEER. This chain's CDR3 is CASSPNRLRREKANNEQFF. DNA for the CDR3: TGCGCCAGCAGCCCCAATCGACTCCGGCGGGAGAAGGCGAATAATGAGCAGTTCTTC.

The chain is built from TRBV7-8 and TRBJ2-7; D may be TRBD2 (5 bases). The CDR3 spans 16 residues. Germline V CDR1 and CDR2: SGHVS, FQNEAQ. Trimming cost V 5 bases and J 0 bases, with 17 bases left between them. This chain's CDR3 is CASSPQRAAHSYEQYF. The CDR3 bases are TGTGCCAGCAGCCCTCAGAGAGCGGCCCACTCCTACGAGCAGTACTTC.

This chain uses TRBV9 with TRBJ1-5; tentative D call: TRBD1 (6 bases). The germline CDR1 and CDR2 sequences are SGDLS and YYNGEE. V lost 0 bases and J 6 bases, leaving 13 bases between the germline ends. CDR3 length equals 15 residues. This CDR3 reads CASSVGGGAGQPQHF. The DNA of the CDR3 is TGTGCCAGCAGCGTAGGGGGGGGCGCGGGTCAGCCCCAGCATTTT.

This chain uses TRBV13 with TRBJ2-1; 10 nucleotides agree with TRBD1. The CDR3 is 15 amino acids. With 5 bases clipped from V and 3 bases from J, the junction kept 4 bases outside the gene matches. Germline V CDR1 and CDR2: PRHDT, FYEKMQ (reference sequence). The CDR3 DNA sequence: TGTGCCAGCAGCCTCGGGACAGGGGACTACAATGAGCAGTTCTTC. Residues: CASSLGTGDYNEQFF.

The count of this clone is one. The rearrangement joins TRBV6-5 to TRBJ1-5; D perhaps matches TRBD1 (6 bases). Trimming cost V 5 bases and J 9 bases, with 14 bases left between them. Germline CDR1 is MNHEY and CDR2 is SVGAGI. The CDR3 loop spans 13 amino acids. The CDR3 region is CASSAGAGGPQHF. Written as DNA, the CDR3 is TGTGCCAGCAGTGCGGGGGCCGGGGGGCCCCAGCATTTT.

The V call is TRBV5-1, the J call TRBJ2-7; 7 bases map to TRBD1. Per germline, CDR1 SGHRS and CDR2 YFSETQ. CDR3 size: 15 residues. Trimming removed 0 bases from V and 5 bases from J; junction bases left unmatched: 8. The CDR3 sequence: CASSLVRRGFDEQYF. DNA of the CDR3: TGCGCCAGCAGCTTGGTCCGCAGGGGGTTTGACGAGCAGTACTTC. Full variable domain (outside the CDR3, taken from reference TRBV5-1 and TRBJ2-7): KAGVTQTPRYLIKTRGQQVTLSCSPISGHRSVSWYQQTPGQGLQFLFEYFSETQRNKGNFPGRFSGRQFSNSRSEMNVSTLELGDSALYLCASSLVRRGFDEQYFGPGTRLTVT.

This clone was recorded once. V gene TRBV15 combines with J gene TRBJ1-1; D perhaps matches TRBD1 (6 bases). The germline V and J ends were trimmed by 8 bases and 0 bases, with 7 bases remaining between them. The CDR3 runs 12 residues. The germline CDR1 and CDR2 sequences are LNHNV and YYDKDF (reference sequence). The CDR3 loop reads CATGGVNTEAFF. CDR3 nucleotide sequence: TGTGCCACCGGGGGCGTGAACACTGAAGCTTTCTTT.

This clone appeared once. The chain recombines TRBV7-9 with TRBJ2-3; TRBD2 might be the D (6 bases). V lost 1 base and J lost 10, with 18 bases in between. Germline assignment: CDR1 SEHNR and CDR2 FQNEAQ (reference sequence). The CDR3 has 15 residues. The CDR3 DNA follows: TGTGCCAGCAGCTTAGGGGACTTGGAAATGGTCCCGCAGTATTTT. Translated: CASSLGDLEMVPQYF.

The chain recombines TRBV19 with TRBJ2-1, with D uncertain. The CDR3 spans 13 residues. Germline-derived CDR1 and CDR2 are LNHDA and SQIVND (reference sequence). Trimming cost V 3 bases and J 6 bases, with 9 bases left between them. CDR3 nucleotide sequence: TGTGCCAGTAGTATGGCCCCTGGCAATGAGCAGTTCTTC. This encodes CASSMAPGNEQFF.

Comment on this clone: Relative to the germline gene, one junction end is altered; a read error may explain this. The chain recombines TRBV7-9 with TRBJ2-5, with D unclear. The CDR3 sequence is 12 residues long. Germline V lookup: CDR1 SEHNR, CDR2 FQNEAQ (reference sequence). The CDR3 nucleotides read TGTTCCAGCAGCTCCCTTTTGGAGACCCAGTACTTC. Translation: CSSSSLLETQYF.

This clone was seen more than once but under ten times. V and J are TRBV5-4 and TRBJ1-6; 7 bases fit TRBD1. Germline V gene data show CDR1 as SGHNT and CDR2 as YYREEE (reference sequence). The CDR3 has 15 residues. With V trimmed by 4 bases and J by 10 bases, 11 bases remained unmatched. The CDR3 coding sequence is TGTGCCAGCAGCGGTGGACAGGCCGCAGGCTCACCCCTCCACTTT. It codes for CASSGGQAAGSPLHF.

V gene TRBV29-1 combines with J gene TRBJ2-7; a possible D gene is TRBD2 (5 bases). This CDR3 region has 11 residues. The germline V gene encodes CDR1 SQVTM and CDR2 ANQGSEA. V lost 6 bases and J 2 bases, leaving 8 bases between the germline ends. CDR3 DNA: TGCAGCGTGAGGGTTCCCTACGAGCAGTACTTC. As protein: CSVRVPYEQYF.

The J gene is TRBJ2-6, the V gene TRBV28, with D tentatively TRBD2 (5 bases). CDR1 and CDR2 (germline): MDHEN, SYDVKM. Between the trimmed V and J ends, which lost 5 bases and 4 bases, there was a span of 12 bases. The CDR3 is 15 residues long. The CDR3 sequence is CASSIYTGGANVLTF. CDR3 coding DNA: TGTGCCAGCAGTATATACACGGGAGGGGCCAACGTCCTGACTTTC.

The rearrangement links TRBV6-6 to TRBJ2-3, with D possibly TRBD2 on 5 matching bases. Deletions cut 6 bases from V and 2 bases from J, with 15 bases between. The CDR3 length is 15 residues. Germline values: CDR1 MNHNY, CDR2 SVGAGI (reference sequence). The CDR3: CASRLSETTTDTQYF. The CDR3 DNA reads TGTGCCAGCAGGCTCAGCGAGACTACCACAGATACGCAGTATTTT.

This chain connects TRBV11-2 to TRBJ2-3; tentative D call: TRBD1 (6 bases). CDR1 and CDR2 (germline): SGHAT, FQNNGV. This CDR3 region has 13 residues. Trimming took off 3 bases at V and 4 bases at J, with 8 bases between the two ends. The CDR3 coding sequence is TGTGCCAGCAGCTTGGGGGCGGCAGATACGCAGTATTTT. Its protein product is CASSLGAADTQYF.

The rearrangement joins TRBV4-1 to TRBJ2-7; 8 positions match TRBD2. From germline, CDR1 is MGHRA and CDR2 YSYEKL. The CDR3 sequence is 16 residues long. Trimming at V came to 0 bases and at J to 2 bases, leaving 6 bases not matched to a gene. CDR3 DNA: TGCGCCAGCAGCCAAGATCTTCGGGAGGGCCCCTACGAGCAGTACTTC. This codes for CASSQDLREGPYEQYF.